This passage covers 29 T cell receptor beta chains from one sample sequenced in a study of T cell repertoires in cytomegalovirus infection. MiXCR was run by TCRdb on the reads, yielding one entry per CDR3 protein. Of over 450,000 distinct CDR3 sequences in the sample, 10% to 12% were seen once. What was sequenced was PBMCs. The receptors stem from a human donor in good health (CMV status not recorded). Some clones in this sample may be carry-over from other donors' samples.

This clonotype was counted only a few times. The chain carries TRBV15 and TRBJ1-1; 7 nucleotides align to TRBD1. This CDR3 spans 14 amino acids. V gave up 3 bases and J gave up 5 bases; unmatched junction bases: 6. Per the germline V gene, CDR1 is LNHNV and CDR2 is YYDKDF (reference sequence). DNA of the CDR3: TGTGCCACCAGCAGCCCCCCAGGGGGTACTGAAGCTTTCTTT. It codes for CATSSPPGGTEAFF.

Concerning this clonotype: This clone may be a read error of a much larger clone one base away. V gene TRBV15 combines with J gene TRBJ2-7; 13 bases align to TRBD2. The germline V gene has CDR1 LNHNV and CDR2 YYDKDF (reference sequence). The CDR3 extends over 15 amino acids. CDR3 loop: CGTSSRTSGSDEQYF. As DNA, the CDR3 is TGTGGCACCAGCAGCCGGACTAGCGGGAGTGACGAGCAGTACTTC.

The chain employs TRBV7-9 and TRBJ2-7, with unresolved D. There are 12 residues in the CDR3. Deletions cut 3 bases from V and 6 bases from J, with 9 bases between. The germline CDR1 and CDR2 sequences are SEHNR and FQNEAQ (reference sequence). The CDR3 DNA reads TGTGCCAGCAGCTTCATGTCCGGCGAGCAGTACTTC. Its protein is CASSFMSGEQYF.

This clonotype was seen many times. The gene calls are TRBV5-4 and TRBJ2-7, with 13 nucleotides matching TRBD2. The V segment lost 4 bases and the J segment 2 bases; nucleotides outside the gene matches: 6. The CDR3 spans 16 residues. Germline loops: CDR1 SGHNT, CDR2 YYREEE (reference sequence). The CDR3 sequence is CASSARLAGGPYEQYF. The CDR3 DNA sequence: TGTGCCAGCAGCGCCCGACTAGCGGGAGGCCCCTACGAGCAGTACTTC.

The J gene is TRBJ2-7, the V gene TRBV29-1; D is possibly TRBD1 (6 bases). The CDR3 is 13 amino acids. The V end was cut by 3 bases, the J end by 5 bases, with 14 bases between. The germline V gene encodes CDR1 SQVTM and CDR2 ANQGSEA. CDR3 loop: CSVETGGGDEQYF. The CDR3 region has the DNA TGCAGCGTTGAGACAGGAGGAGGAGACGAGCAGTACTTC.

This clonotype appeared many times. The chain links TRBV7-9 to TRBJ2-5, with D possibly TRBD1 on 5 matching bases. Germline V gene data show CDR1 as SEHNR and CDR2 as FQNEAQ (reference sequence). This CDR3 has 15 amino acids. V lost 5 bases, J lost 2 bases, and 15 bases lay in between. The CDR3 DNA follows: TGTGCCAGCAGCCCTAGGACCGACAGACAAGAGACCCAGTACTTC. The encoded protein is CASSPRTDRQETQYF.

The chain has TRBV20-1 and TRBJ2-1, with 16 nucleotides matching TRBD2. Germline CDR1 DFQATT, CDR2 SNEGSKA (reference sequence). The CDR3 is 20 residues long. With V trimmed by 1 base and J by 4 bases, 13 bases remained unmatched. CDR3 in DNA: TGCAGTGCTAGAGTCACCGGGACTAGCGGGAGGGCCGGCGGTTACAATGAGCAGTTCTTC. It encodes CSARVTGTSGRAGGYNEQFF.

This clonotype was seen many times. The chain recombines TRBV27 with TRBJ2-7; D not resolved. Germline V gene sequence: CDR1 MNHEY, CDR2 SMNVEV (reference sequence). The V gene lost 6 bases and the J gene lost 3 bases, with 9 bases spanning the gap. The CDR3 has 12 amino acids. The CDR3 spells CASRRNYYEQYF. Written as DNA, the CDR3 is TGTGCCAGCAGGAGGAACTACTACGAGCAGTACTTC.

This clonotype came up a few times. The chain has TRBV11-2 and TRBJ1-5; 12 nucleotides line up with TRBD1. There are 17 residues in the CDR3. CDR1 is SGHAT and CDR2 is FQNNGV in the germline V gene. V lost 4 bases to trimming and J lost 4 bases; unmatched junction nucleotides: 8. Here the CDR3 reads CASSSGGTGGLNQPQHF. The CDR3 nucleotides are TGTGCCAGCAGCTCCGGAGGGACAGGGGGCCTGAATCAGCCCCAGCATTTT.

The chain couples TRBV5-4 to TRBJ2-1; 9 positions agree with TRBD2. This CDR3 spans 15 amino acids. The junction had 12 bases not matched to a gene; V was cut back by 0 bases and J by 14 bases. The germline V gene encodes CDR1 SGHNT and CDR2 YYREEE (reference sequence). The CDR3 DNA sequence: TGTGCCAGCAGCTTGGGGTCCCCCTTAGCGGGAGAGGAGTTCTTC. Translating gives CASSLGSPLAGEEFF.

As to this clonotype: The junction and the germline gene differ at one end; a read error may be behind it. This chain uses TRBV14 with TRBJ2-7; TRBD2 might be the D (7 bases). This CDR3 region has 12 residues. The germline CDR1 and CDR2 sequences are SGHDN and FVKESK. Here the CDR3 DNA reads TGTACCAGCCGGGGAGGGGGCTACGAGCAGTACTTC. Translating it yields CTSRGGGYEQYF.

A few counts support this clonotype. The rearrangement uses TRBV6-5 and TRBJ1-3; 12 bases fit TRBD1. CDR1 is MNHEY, CDR2 SVGAGI, per germline. The V segment lost 5 bases and the J segment 7 bases; nucleotides outside the gene matches: 9. The CDR3 loop spans 16 amino acids. The CDR3 DNA follows: TGTGCCAGCAGTCGGGGACAGGGGGCTATGTTGAACACCATATATTTT. It is translated as CASSRGQGAMLNTIYF.

This clonotype showed up many times. The chain is built from TRBV28 and TRBJ2-7; D is ambiguous. This CDR3 spans 12 amino acids. The ends were cut back, 3 bases at V and 3 bases at J, with 6 bases in the middle. Germline V gene sequence: CDR1 MDHEN, CDR2 SYDVKM. CDR3 nucleotide sequence: TGTGCCAGCAGTTTGGCCATCTACGAGCAGTACTTC. This sequence encodes CASSLAIYEQYF.

This clonotype was picked up many times. CDR3 nucleotides: TGTGCCAGCACCGACAGGGTACAGGCCAACTCCTACGAGCAGTACTTC. Translation: CASTDRVQANSYEQYF. This chain links TRBV7-9 with TRBJ2-7; 7 bases match TRBD1. Trimming cost V 7 bases and J 0 bases; bases outside gene matches: 12. Germline assignment: CDR1 SEHNR and CDR2 FQNEAQ (reference sequence). CDR3 length equals 16 residues.

This clonotype was counted ten times or more. V and J are TRBV14 and TRBJ2-1, with no clear D. V lost 1 base and J 9 bases, leaving 7 bases between the germline ends. The germline V gene has CDR1 SGHDN and CDR2 FVKESK. The CDR3 totals 12 residues. CDR3 sequence (DNA): TGTGCCAGCAGCCAAGGTGATGGTGAGCAGTTCTTC. It is translated as CASSQGDGEQFF.

This clonotype came up a few times. This chain links TRBV24-1 with TRBJ2-2; 9 bases line up with TRBD1. The CDR3 length is 17 residues. The trim removed 3 bases at V and 5 bases at J, leaving 9 bases unmatched. The germline V gene encodes CDR1 KGHDR and CDR2 SFDVKD. Here the CDR3 reads CATSDLKQGARTGELFF. CDR3 nucleotide sequence: TGTGCCACCAGTGATCTAAAACAGGGGGCGCGTACCGGGGAGCTGTTTTTT.

This chain connects TRBV15 to TRBJ2-5; D is uncertain. Germline V gives CDR1 LNHNV, CDR2 YYDKDF (reference sequence). Trimming shortened V by 5 bases and J by 5 bases, and 18 bases separated the two germline ends. This CDR3 is 15 amino acids long. The CDR3 sequence: CATSSRNGLVETQYF. DNA for the CDR3: TGTGCCACCAGCTCCCGAAACGGTTTGGTGGAGACCCAGTACTTC.

The table lists this clonotype with many counts. This chain connects TRBV19 to TRBJ2-3; 7 bases match TRBD2. V shed 7 bases, J shed 2 bases, and the junction held 3 bases outside the gene matches. Germline assignment: CDR1 LNHDA and CDR2 SQIVND (reference sequence). The CDR3 is 13 residues long. The CDR3 region is CASKAGLTDTQYF. CDR3 coding DNA: TGTGCCAGTAAAGCGGGGCTCACAGATACGCAGTATTTT.

This chain uses TRBV29-1 with TRBJ2-1; D not certain. V dropped 1 base and J dropped 6 bases, with 13 bases sitting between them. Germline V gives CDR1 SQVTM, CDR2 ANQGSEA. There are 14 residues in the CDR3. The CDR3 reads CSVEGLADPNEQFF. The DNA of the CDR3 is TGCAGCGTTGAAGGTCTCGCGGACCCCAATGAGCAGTTCTTC.

CDR3 nucleotide sequence: TGCAGTGCTAGCTCGGGAAGGCGGCAGTTCTTC. Translating gives CSASSGRRQFF. This chain uses TRBV20-1 with TRBJ2-1; D is perhaps TRBD2 (5 bases). Trimming shortened V by 3 bases and J by 12 bases, and 12 bases separated the two germline ends. Looked up from germline, CDR1 is DFQATT and CDR2 is SNEGSKA (reference sequence). The CDR3 consists of 11 residues.

This clonotype occurred many times. V gene TRBV9 combines with J gene TRBJ2-2; TRBD2 matches 7 bases. V dropped 0 bases and J dropped 5; count of bases not matched to a gene: 4. Per germline, CDR1 SGDLS and CDR2 YYNGEE. CDR3 length: 15 residues. This chain's CDR3 is CASSVAAGRTGELFF. For the CDR3, the DNA is TGTGCCAGCAGCGTAGCTGCCGGGAGGACCGGGGAGCTGTTTTTT.

Only a few counts were recorded for this clonotype. The chain links TRBV19 to TRBJ1-2, with 9 nucleotides matching TRBD1. CDR1 and CDR2 from the germline V gene are LNHDA and SQIVND (reference sequence). The CDR3 spans 13 residues. The trim removed 8 bases at V and 4 bases at J, leaving 5 bases unmatched. The CDR3 nucleotides read TGTGCCAGTGAGATGGGACAGGGCTATGGCTACACCTTC. Translation gives CASEMGQGYGYTF.

The chain employs TRBV20-1 and TRBJ2-5, with 9 bases aligning to TRBD1. Germline CDR1 and CDR2: DFQATT and SNEGSKA (reference sequence). With V trimmed by 6 bases and J by 5 bases, 13 bases remained unmatched. The CDR3 extends over 15 amino acids. The chain's CDR3 is CSAPGQGGRRETQYF. CDR3 nucleotide sequence: TGCAGTGCGCCGGGACAGGGAGGGCGTCGGGAGACCCAGTACTTC.

Note on this clonotype: A much more abundant neighbour one base away suggests this may be a read error. This sequence joins TRBV5-4 and TRBJ2-3; no reliable D call. Germline lookup yields CDR1 SGHNT and CDR2 YYREEE (reference sequence). This CDR3 spans 14 amino acids. V was trimmed by 3 bases and J by 0 bases, leaving 8 bases between them. Here the CDR3 DNA reads TGTGCCAGCAGCTGGACCAAAAGCACAGATACGCAGTATTTT. Protein: CASSWTKSTDTQYF.

In this sample, this clonotype turned up many times. The CDR3 DNA reads TGTGCCAGCAGTCCCGGGTTAGCGGGAGGGCCGGGGGGAGAGACCCAGTACTTC. Amino acid sequence: CASSPGLAGGPGGETQYF. The chain links TRBV7-2 to TRBJ2-5; TRBD2 aligns across 11 bases. Losses at the gene ends were 6 bases for V and 4 bases for J; bases not matched to a gene: 16. Germline CDR1 reads SGHTA; CDR2 reads FQGNSA. The CDR3 totals 18 residues.

Many counts were recorded for this clonotype. The V call is TRBV20-1, the J call TRBJ1-5; D is ambiguous. CDR3 length: 15 residues. V lost 0 bases and J lost 4, with 13 bases in between. Germline V gene lookup returns CDR1 DFQATT and CDR2 SNEGSKA (reference sequence). CDR3 DNA sequence: TGCAGTGCTAGAGACGCCACCTCTGGGAATCAGCCCCAGCATTTT. Protein: CSARDATSGNQPQHF.

This sequence joins TRBV20-1 and TRBJ2-1, with D possibly being TRBD1 (6 bases). Deletions cut 0 bases from V and 7 bases from J, with 22 bases between. This CDR3 is built from 17 residues. CDR1 and CDR2 from the germline V gene are DFQATT and SNEGSKA (reference sequence). CDR3 sequence reads: CSARDRFAYGTRNEQFF. Written as DNA, the CDR3 is TGCAGTGCTAGAGACCGCTTTGCTTACGGGACACGGAATGAGCAGTTCTTC.

This clonotype was detected ten times or more. The chain combines TRBV7-9 with TRBJ1-4; 7 nucleotides align to TRBD1. The CDR3 is 15 amino acids. Looked up from germline, CDR1 is SEHNR and CDR2 is FQNEAQ (reference sequence). Losses at the gene ends were 4 bases for V and 6 bases for J; bases not matched to a gene: 8. CDR3 sequence: CASSSYRGFDEKLFF. CDR3 bases: TGTGCCAGCAGCTCATACAGGGGCTTTGATGAAAAACTGTTTTTT. Based on the CDR3 plus reference TRBV7-9 and TRBJ1-4, the full variable domain is DTGVSQNPRHKITKRGQNVTFRCDPISEHNRLYWYRQTLGQGPEFLTYFQNEAQLEKSRLLSDRFSAERPKGSFSTLEIQRTEQGDSAMYLCASSSYRGFDEKLFFGSGTQLSVL.

In regard to this clonotype: A much more abundant neighbour one base away suggests this may be a read error. The rearrangement joins TRBV6-6 to TRBJ1-4, with D possibly matching TRBD1 (5 bases). Germline lookup yields CDR1 MNHNY and CDR2 SVGAGI (reference sequence). Trimming pared 5 bases from V and 8 bases from J, leaving 12 bases between. The CDR3 sequence is 13 residues long. The CDR3 spells CASSRRGKEKLFF. The DNA of the CDR3 is TGTGCCAGCAGTCGAAGGGGTAAAGAAAAACTGTTTTTT.